This T cell receptor (beta chain) was recorded in a study of blood T cells in healthy people across ages. Background on the study: Every two T cells gave about one barcoded beta molecule via template switching.

PCR was performed a second time for about 6 to 12 cycles using a sample-barcoded 5' primer and a J-beta primer mix. TCRdb processed the 5' RACE reads anew with MiXCR; each CDR3 protein has one entry. The table includes more than 1,400,000 distinct CDR3 sequences, around 42% detected once. This CDR3 is built from 19 residues. Trimming stripped 6 bases from V and 7 bases from J, with 31 bases between. Broader study findings: TCR beta diversity correlated strongly with naive T cell percentage. Underestimates were what the diversity estimates from one million T cells were considered to be.

Regarding this clonotype: Its antigen is undetermined.

This chain uses TRBV12-3 or TRBV12-4 with TRBJ1-5; perhaps TRBD1 as D (5 bases). The source of this sequence is a woman between 18 and 30 years old in good health. Source material: blood. CDR3 in DNA: TGTGCCAGCAGCTCGAATATGGGGGGTAGGGGTTTTGGGATCCAGCCCCAGCATTTT. Its translation: CASSSNMGGRGFGIQPQHF.